The 32 T cell receptor beta chains listed next were all sequenced from one sample in a study of siplizumab effects on memory and regulatory T cells. The assay was immunoSEQ multiplex PCR, and TCRdb's table has in-frame clones only and misses some. The sample contains some 100,000 clones, approximately 93% of which appear only once. The sample consisted of CD8+ T cells sorted from blood. The source is a human donor in good health.

This sequence joins TRBV19 and TRBJ2-7; possible D gene TRBD1, 6 bases. The CDR3 is made up of 11 amino acids. In germline, CDR1 is LNHDA, CDR2 SQIVND (reference sequence). Trimming stripped 6 bases from V and 3 bases from J, with 6 bases between. CDR3 nucleotides: TGTGCCAGTAGGGGACACTACGAGCAGTACTTC. Translated, it gives CASRGHYEQYF.

The chain employs TRBV6-1 and TRBJ2-7; tentative D call: TRBD1 (6 bases). The V gene's germline CDR1 is MNHNS and CDR2 SASEGT. The CDR3 is 15 residues long. V was cut by 3 bases and J by 6 bases, with 18 bases left in between. The CDR3 is CASSDLKQGWSEQYF. The CDR3 coding sequence is TGTGCCAGCAGTGACTTAAAACAGGGATGGTCCGAGCAGTACTTC.

The chain employs TRBV19 and TRBJ2-3, with D uncertain. Germline V gene lookup returns CDR1 LNHDA and CDR2 SQIVND (reference sequence). V was trimmed by 2 bases and J by 0 bases, leaving 15 bases between them. This CDR3 has 17 residues. CDR3 sequence: CASSILPTVASTDTQYF. The CDR3 DNA follows: TGTGCCAGTAGTATACTCCCGACGGTCGCTAGCACAGATACGCAGTATTTT.

The chain links TRBV7-9 to TRBJ2-2, with no clear D. CDR1 SEHNR and CDR2 FQNEAQ come from the germline V gene (reference sequence). V lost 1 base, J lost 8 bases, and 5 bases lay in between. The CDR3 covers 12 residues. This CDR3 reads CASSLVSGELFF. CDR3 coding DNA: TGTGCCAGCAGCTTAGTTTCAGGGGAGCTGTTTTTT.

The CDR3 is CAWRVGGGSYEQYF. The CDR3 DNA reads TGTGCCTGGAGGGTAGGAGGGGGTTCCTACGAGCAGTACTTC. This chain uses TRBV30 with TRBJ2-7, with D perhaps matching TRBD1 or TRBD2 (6 bases each). CDR1 is GTSNPN and CDR2 is SVGIG in the germline V gene (reference sequence). The V and J ends lost 3 bases and 1 base respectively, with 13 bases between them. The CDR3 consists of 14 residues.

The chain links TRBV4-1 to TRBJ2-7; 11 bases map to TRBD1. V trimming: 3 bases; J trimming: 4 bases; junction bases outside the gene matches: 5. The CDR3 sequence is 15 residues long. Per the germline V gene, CDR1 is MGHRA and CDR2 is YSYEKL. The CDR3 DNA follows: TGCGCCAGCAGCCAGGACAGGGGGCAGTCGTACGAGCAGTACTTC. This gives the protein CASSQDRGQSYEQYF.

The genes are TRBV2 and TRBJ2-7, with D maybe TRBD1 (6 bases). CDR3 length equals 12 residues. Trimming shortened V by 5 bases and J by 6 bases, and 11 bases separated the two germline ends. Germline CDR1 reads SNHLY; CDR2 reads FYNNEI. The CDR3 DNA reads as TGTGCCAGCAGTTTCACAGGGCTCGAGCAGTACTTC. Protein product: CASSFTGLEQYF.

V gene TRBV13 combines with J gene TRBJ1-5, with TRBD1 as a possible D gene (5 bases). This CDR3 has 16 residues. Germline CDR1 is PRHDT and CDR2 is FYEKMQ (reference sequence). The V and J ends lost 3 bases and 7 bases respectively, with 19 bases between them. CDR3 DNA: TGTGCCAGCAGCTTCGGGGCGCAGCAGGGTTCACAGCCCCAGCATTTT. It translates to CASSFGAQQGSQPQHF.

The rearrangement joins TRBV29-1 to TRBJ2-2; perhaps TRBD2 as D (5 bases). The CDR3 loop spans 13 amino acids. V was trimmed by 4 bases and J by 6 bases, leaving 12 bases between them. Per germline, CDR1 SQVTM and CDR2 ANQGSEA. This chain's CDR3 is CSVAGLAAGELFF. The CDR3 DNA reads as TGCAGCGTTGCCGGACTCGCCGCCGGGGAGCTGTTTTTT.

The chain recombines TRBV7-8 with TRBJ2-1, with 8 bases lining up with TRBD1. The germline V gene has CDR1 SGHVS and CDR2 FQNEAQ. V dropped 3 bases and J dropped 6; count of bases not matched to a gene: 4. The CDR3 covers 14 residues. The CDR3, as DNA: TGTGCCAGCAGCTTCGTTACAGGGGGCAATGAGCAGTTCTTC. This translates into CASSFVTGGNEQFF.

CDR3 in DNA: TGTGCCAGCAGTTTATTTCCGGGGGACCCTTTTGGGACCCAGTACTTC. This codes for CASSLFPGDPFGTQYF. This sequence joins TRBV27 and TRBJ2-5; D might be TRBD2 (6 bases). The germline gives CDR1 MNHEY, CDR2 SMNVEV (reference sequence). Deletions cut 1 base from V and 7 bases from J, with 19 bases between. The CDR3 is made up of 16 amino acids.

The chain links TRBV9 to TRBJ2-5, with 8 positions matching TRBD1. The V segment lost 3 bases and the J segment 2 bases; nucleotides outside the gene matches: 9. This CDR3 comprises 16 residues. Germline V CDR1 and CDR2: SGDLS, YYNGEE. CDR3 nucleotides: TGTGCCAGCAGCGCGAACCCCGGGACAGGACAAGAGACCCAGTACTTC. Residues: CASSANPGTGQETQYF.

The DNA of the CDR3 is TGTGCCTCTCAACAGGGGGTAAATCAGCCCCAGCATTTT. Translated: CASQQGVNQPQHF. The rearrangement links TRBV30 to TRBJ1-5, with 8 bases aligning to TRBD1. Trimming cost V 7 bases and J 4 bases; bases outside gene matches: 6. Per the germline V gene, CDR1 is GTSNPN and CDR2 is SVGIG (reference sequence). This CDR3 comprises 13 residues.

V gene TRBV9 combines with J gene TRBJ2-3, with 7 bases that match TRBD2. CDR1 and CDR2 from the germline V gene are SGDLS and YYNGEE. V was pared by 4 bases and J by 3 bases, with 8 bases of the junction left unmatched. The CDR3 consists of 15 residues. Here the CDR3 DNA reads TGTGCCAGCAGCCATCATGGGGAGGGGACAGATACGCAGTATTTT. Translated, it gives CASSHHGEGTDTQYF. Using reference TRBV9 and TRBJ2-3 for the parts outside the CDR3, the full variable domain is DSGVTQTPKHLITATGQRVTLRCSPRSGDLSVYWYQQSLDQGLQFLIQYYNGEERAKGNILERFSAQQFPDLHSELNLSSLELGDSALYFCASSHHGEGTDTQYFGPGTRLTVL.

The chain uses TRBV7-9 and TRBJ2-1, with 10 positions matching TRBD2. This CDR3 region has 15 residues. Germline V gives CDR1 SEHNR, CDR2 FQNEAQ (reference sequence). With 5 bases clipped from V and 5 bases from J, the junction kept 6 bases outside the gene matches. CDR3 loop: CASSLTSGVNNEQFF. The CDR3 DNA follows: TGTGCCAGCAGCCTTACTAGCGGGGTAAACAATGAGCAGTTCTTC.

The chain carries TRBV7-8 and TRBJ2-2; possibly TRBD1 for D (6 bases). Trimming shortened V by 1 base and J by 9 bases, and 9 bases separated the two germline ends. From germline, CDR1 is SGHVS and CDR2 FQNEAQ. The CDR3 totals 13 residues. The CDR3 coding sequence is TGTGCCAGCAGCTTAGAACAGGGCCGGGAGCTGTTTTTT. Translation gives CASSLEQGRELFF.

CDR3 residues: CASSFGGPGCGYTF. CDR3 DNA sequence: TGTGCCAGCAGTTTTGGGGGCCCCGGATGTGGCTACACCTTC. The rearrangement links TRBV27 to TRBJ1-2; the D gene is possibly TRBD1 (6 bases). Per the germline V gene, CDR1 is MNHEY and CDR2 is SMNVEV (reference sequence). V lost 3 bases and J 7 bases, leaving 15 bases between the germline ends. This CDR3 contains 14 residues.

The chain links TRBV27 to TRBJ1-2; TRBD1 matches at 9 bases. Per the germline V gene, CDR1 is MNHEY and CDR2 is SMNVEV (reference sequence). This CDR3 spans 15 amino acids. V was pared by 1 base and J by 8 bases, with 8 bases of the junction left unmatched. CDR3 DNA sequence: TGTGCCAGCAGTTTATTGGGGACAGGGCGTAAAGGCTACACCTTC. Protein product: CASSLLGTGRKGYTF.

The chain combines TRBV27 with TRBJ2-7, with D possibly matching TRBD1 (6 bases). The CDR3 is made up of 13 amino acids. Germline CDR1 reads MNHEY; CDR2 reads SMNVEV (reference sequence). Deletions cut 10 bases from V and 4 bases from J, with 17 bases between. The CDR3: CATSTGASYEQYF. CDR3 sequence (DNA): TGTGCCACCTCGACAGGCGCGTCGTACGAGCAGTACTTC.

The rearrangement links TRBV27 to TRBJ1-1; D unclear. Germline V gene lookup returns CDR1 MNHEY and CDR2 SMNVEV (reference sequence). The CDR3 runs 14 residues. Trimming left V 7 bases short and J 2 bases short, with 14 bases between. The CDR3, as DNA: TGTGCCAGCAAGCTTGTGCCGGGTAACACTGAAGCTTTCTTT. Its translation is CASKLVPGNTEAFF.

This chain uses TRBV9 with TRBJ1-6; D is unclear. CDR1 SGDLS and CDR2 YYNGEE come from the germline V gene. The CDR3 covers 18 residues. V shed 0 bases and J shed 5 bases, with 18 bases lying between them. The CDR3 nucleotides are TGTGCCAGCAGCGTAGGTTCCCCGGGGAACCAAAATAATTCACCCCTCCACTTT. Residues: CASSVGSPGNQNNSPLHF. The full variable domain, its missing parts supplied by reference TRBV9 and TRBJ1-6, is DSGVTQTPKHLITATGQRVTLRCSPRSGDLSVYWYQQSLDQGLQFLIQYYNGEERAKGNILERFSAQQFPDLHSELNLSSLELGDSALYFCASSVGSPGNQNNSPLHFGNGTRLTVT.

The chain links TRBV19 to TRBJ2-7; the D call may be TRBD1 or TRBD2 (5 bases each). CDR3 length: 14 amino acids. V dropped 4 bases and J dropped 3 bases, with 13 bases sitting between them. Germline CDR1 reads LNHDA; CDR2 reads SQIVND (reference sequence). The CDR3 DNA follows: TGTGCCAGTAGTACAAGGGACCTCAACTACGAGCAGTACTTC. It is translated as CASSTRDLNYEQYF.

This chain connects TRBV14 to TRBJ2-7, with no clear D. Trimming took 1 base from V and 6 from J, leaving 10 bases between them. The germline CDR1 and CDR2 sequences are SGHDN and FVKESK. The CDR3 is made up of 13 amino acids. The CDR3 nucleotides read TGTGCCAGCAGCCAAGGGCCTCAAATCGAGCAGTACTTC. Protein: CASSQGPQIEQYF.

This chain connects TRBV30 to TRBJ1-1; no firm D call. Trimming stripped 0 bases from V and 6 bases from J, with 8 bases between. The CDR3 length is 12 residues. From germline, CDR1 is GTSNPN and CDR2 SVGIG (reference sequence). CDR3 bases: TGTGCCTGGAGTGTTCTTTCCGCTGAAGCTTTCTTT. Translating gives CAWSVLSAEAFF.

This chain links TRBV7-9 with TRBJ2-7; D is possibly TRBD2 (6 bases). V was clipped by 10 bases and J by 3 bases, with 16 bases between them. Per the germline V gene, CDR1 is SEHNR and CDR2 is FQNEAQ (reference sequence). This CDR3 region has 13 residues. The CDR3 bases are TGTGCCACCAAGCAGCGGGTGGGCTACGAGCAGTACTTC. Its translation is CATKQRVGYEQYF.

The chain employs TRBV14 and TRBJ2-7; 8 bases align to TRBD2. J gave up 4 bases and V 4 bases, and 3 bases lay outside the gene matches. The CDR3 consists of 13 residues. CDR1 and CDR2 (germline): SGHDN, FVKESK. The CDR3 loop is CASSRGRMYEQYF. CDR3 in DNA: TGTGCCAGCAGCCGCGGGAGGATGTACGAGCAGTACTTC.

J is TRBJ2-1 and V is TRBV9; TRBD2 matches 7 bases. Germline loops: CDR1 SGDLS, CDR2 YYNGEE. V trimming: 5 bases; J trimming: 0 bases; junction bases outside the gene matches: 20. The CDR3 consists of 20 residues. CDR3 region: CASSSPLNIPTSLSYNEQFF. CDR3 DNA sequence: TGTGCCAGCAGTTCCCCGTTGAATATCCCGACTAGCCTCTCCTACAATGAGCAGTTCTTC.

The chain joins TRBV5-1 to TRBJ1-5; D is perhaps TRBD1 (6 bases). Germline V lookup: CDR1 SGHRS, CDR2 YFSETQ. V shed 1 base and J shed 6 bases, with 11 bases lying between them. This CDR3 contains 14 residues. The CDR3 spells CASSLRGGGQPQHF. The CDR3 bases are TGCGCCAGCAGCTTGCGAGGAGGGGGTCAGCCCCAGCATTTT. Supplemented by reference TRBV5-1 and TRBJ1-5, the full variable domain reads KAGVTQTPRYLIKTRGQQVTLSCSPISGHRSVSWYQQTPGQGLQFLFEYFSETQRNKGNFPGRFSGRQFSNSRSEMNVSTLELGDSALYLCASSLRGGGQPQHFGDGTRLSIL.

The genes are TRBV27 and TRBJ2-1; D is unresolved. Deletions cut 7 bases from V and 8 bases from J, with 15 bases between. This CDR3 contains 13 residues. Germline CDR1 is MNHEY and CDR2 is SMNVEV (reference sequence). The CDR3 loop reads CASTPIGNDEQFF. The DNA for the CDR3 is TGTGCCAGCACTCCGATCGGTAATGATGAGCAGTTCTTC.

The count of this clone is one. The rearrangement links TRBV13 to TRBJ2-2; weak D call: TRBD2 (5 bases). The CDR3 spans 15 residues. V lost 1 base to trimming and J lost 2 bases, with 8 bases between them. Germline values: CDR1 PRHDT, CDR2 FYEKMQ (reference sequence). The DNA of the CDR3 is TGTGCCAGCAGCTTAGAACTAGGAAACACCGGGGAGCTGTTTTTT. Residues: CASSLELGNTGELFF.

Of note for this clone: At one end the junction does not follow the germline gene, possibly because of a read error. The J gene is TRBJ1-2, the V gene TRBV19; D call uncertain. The CDR3 has 11 residues. From germline, CDR1 is LNHDA and CDR2 SQIVND (reference sequence). CDR3 sequence (DNA): TGTGCCAGTAGTTTAGACTATGGCTACACCTTC. It encodes CASSLDYGYTF.

This clone was detected once. J is TRBJ2-1 and V is TRBV11-3, with a weak D call TRBD2 (6 bases). Germline CDR1 SGHNT, CDR2 YENEEA. This CDR3 has 16 residues. Trimming removed 5 bases at V and 2 bases at J, with 16 bases between. The CDR3 is CASSQNPGAPYNEQFF. The CDR3 bases are TGTGCCAGCAGCCAGAACCCGGGAGCCCCCTACAATGAGCAGTTCTTC.